This T cell receptor beta chain stems from a study of blood T cell repertoires in COVID-19. Turning to the study itself: Both acute and convalescent COVID-19 samples were obtained from the United States, Italy and Spain.

This CDR3 comprises 13 residues. V shed 7 bases and J 1 base; nucleotides not matched to a gene: 3. Recruitment covered under 25 US areas and drew participants whose ages spanned 18 to 89 years. Researchers sorted participants into cohorts using their self-reported clinical history. Participants in the exposed group had met a COVID-19 case in the 2 weeks before joining the study. Here immunoSEQ multiplex PCR was the method, and the copy in TCRdb shows in-frame clones only, minus some. In the table there are hundreds of thousands of clones, roughly four fifths of which are singletons. This clone was seen more than once but under ten times.

This chain uses TRBV12-3 or TRBV12-4 with TRBJ2-7; the match to TRBD2 covers 8 bases. The sequenced material came from PBMCs or T cells enriched from blood (not recorded which). The receptor comes from a man aged 35 to 55 who had been exposed to COVID-19. The CDR3 spells CASNAGGSYEQYF. As DNA, the CDR3 is TGTGCCAGCAACGCGGGGGGTTCCTACGAGCAGTACTTC.